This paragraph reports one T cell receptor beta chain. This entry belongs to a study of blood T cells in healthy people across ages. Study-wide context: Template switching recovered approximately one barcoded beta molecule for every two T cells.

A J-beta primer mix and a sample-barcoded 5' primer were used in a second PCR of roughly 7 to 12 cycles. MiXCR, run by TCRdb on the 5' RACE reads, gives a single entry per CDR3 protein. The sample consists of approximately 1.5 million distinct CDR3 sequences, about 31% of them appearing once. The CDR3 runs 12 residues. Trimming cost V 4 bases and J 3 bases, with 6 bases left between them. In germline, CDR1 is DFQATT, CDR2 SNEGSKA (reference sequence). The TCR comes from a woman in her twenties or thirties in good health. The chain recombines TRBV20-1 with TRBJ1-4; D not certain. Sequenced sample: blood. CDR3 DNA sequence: TGCAGTGCTAACGGTCCTAATGAAAAACTGTTTTTT. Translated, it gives CSANGPNEKLFF.